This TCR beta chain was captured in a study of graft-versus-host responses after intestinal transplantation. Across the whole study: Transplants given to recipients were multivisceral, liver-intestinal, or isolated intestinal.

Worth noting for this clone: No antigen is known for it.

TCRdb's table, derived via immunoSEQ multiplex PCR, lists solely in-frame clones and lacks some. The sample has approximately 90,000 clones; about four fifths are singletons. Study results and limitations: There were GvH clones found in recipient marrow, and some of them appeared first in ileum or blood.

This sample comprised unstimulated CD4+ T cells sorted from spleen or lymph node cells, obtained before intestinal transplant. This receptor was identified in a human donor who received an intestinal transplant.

The CDR3 region has the DNA TGCGCCAGCAGCCAACTGGCTAGTGCAAGCTACGAGCAGTACTTC. Encoded protein: CASSQLASASYEQYF. J is TRBJ2-7 and V is TRBV5-1; unclear D gene. This CDR3 contains 15 residues. V dropped 4 bases and J dropped 3 bases, with 17 bases sitting between them. CDR1 is SGHRS, CDR2 YFSETQ, per germline.